The following is a TCR beta chain sequence with its context. Only in-frame clones appear in the TCRdb table, and some are missing; sequencing was by immunoSEQ multiplex PCR. Of about 94,000 clones detected, about 80% appear once; the ten largest clones hold around 5.8%. V dropped 4 bases and J dropped 3 bases, with 19 bases sitting between them. The germline gives CDR1 SGHKS, CDR2 YYEKEE (reference sequence). The CDR3 spans 16 residues. This specimen belongs to a study of blood T cell repertoires in COVID-19. Study overall: Nucleic acid was either cDNA or gDNA, and it came from T cells, B-cell-depleted T cells, or PBMCs.

This sequence originates from a man aged 55 to 70 with acute or convalescent COVID-19. Material for sequencing was peripheral blood. This rearrangement joins TRBV5-5 to TRBJ1-1, with TRBD1 as a possible D gene (6 bases). CDR3 in amino acids: CASSRGGGLSDTEAFF. The CDR3 DNA is TGTGCCAGCAGCCGGGGAGGGGGTTTGTCCGACACTGAAGCTTTCTTT.